A selection of T cell receptor beta chains follows, all from one sample in a study of control samples from healthy donors and cancer patients. Method: immunoSEQ multiplex PCR; TCRdb's copy keeps in-frame clones and lacks some. This table holds approximately 97,000 clones, roughly 92% found once. Sequences were obtained from blood. Receptor source: a human donor in good health. The donor label of this sample is uncertain. Each CDR3 is given with its conserved first and last residue. The D gene is left open where the match is weak. Only part of the rows carry a size: once, few, many, or a class if the clone is expanded.

size: once
J: TRBJ1-2
D: .
V: TRBV5-6
CDR3: CASSLEGHRVGGYTF
DNA: TGTGCCAGCAGCTTGGAGGGGCACAGGGTGGGAGGCTACACCTTC

size: .
J: TRBJ1-1
D: .
V: TRBV5-1
CDR3: CASSSLAGRASEAFF
DNA: TGCGCCAGCAGCTCCCTCGCAGGGAGGGCCTCGGAAGCTTTCTTT

size: .
J: TRBJ2-2
D: TRBD1
V: TRBV7-2
CDR3: CASSPIQGETGELFF
DNA: TGTGCCAGCAGCCCGATCCAGGGGGAAACCGGGGAGCTGTTTTTT

size: .
J: TRBJ2-3
D: .
V: TRBV7-3
CDR3: CASSFSHSTDTQYF
DNA: TGTGCCAGCAGCTTTAGTCACAGCACAGATACGCAGTATTTT

size: once
J: TRBJ1-1
D: .
V: TRBV5-8
CDR3: CASSPGLGARMNTEAFF
DNA: TGTGCCAGCAGCCCCGGTTTGGGGGCCAGAATGAACACTGAAGCTTTCTTT

size: .
J: TRBJ2-1
D: TRBD1
V: TRBV24-1
CDR3: CATSDFEGTGTNEQFF
DNA: TGTGCCACCAGTGATTTTGAGGGGACAGGGACAAATGAGCAGTTCTTC

size: .
J: TRBJ2-1
D: .
V: TRBV3-1/TRBV3-2
CDR3: CASSSLPNSYNEQFF
DNA: TGTGCCAGCAGCTCTCTCCCTAATTCCTACAATGAGCAGTTCTTC

size: .
J: TRBJ1-5
D: .
V: TRBV27
CDR3: CASSLGQSNQPQHF
DNA: TGTGCCAGCAGTTTAGGACAGTCCAATCAGCCCCAGCATTTT

size: .
J: TRBJ1-4
D: TRBD1
V: TRBV6-5
CDR3: CASRRQGLGEKLFF
DNA: TGTGCCAGCAGAAGACAGGGGTTAGGTGAAAAACTGTTTTTT

size: .
J: TRBJ1-2
D: .
V: TRBV14
CDR3: CASSRLDANYGYTF
DNA: TGTGCCAGCAGCCGCCTGGACGCGAACTATGGCTACACCTTC

size: few
J: TRBJ1-1
D: TRBD1
V: TRBV11-2
CDR3: CASSLVQGMNTEAFF
DNA: TGTGCCAGCAGCTTGGTACAGGGGATGAACACTGAAGCTTTCTTT

size: .
J: TRBJ1-1
D: TRBD1
V: TRBV6-4
CDR3: CASSGDRGTEAFF
DNA: TGTGCCAGCAGTGGAGACAGGGGGACCGAAGCTTTCTTT

size: .
J: TRBJ1-1
D: .
V: TRBV4-2
CDR3: CASSPMNTEAFF
DNA: TGTGCCAGCAGCCCTATGAACACTGAAGCTTTCTTT

size: few
J: TRBJ1-5
D: .
V: TRBV19
CDR3: CASSIAEYSNQPQHF
DNA: TGTGCCAGTAGTATAGCCGAGTATAGCAATCAGCCCCAGCATTTT

size: .
J: TRBJ2-3
D: TRBD2
V: TRBV27
CDR3: CASRRGLAGGFSTDTQYF
DNA: TGTGCCAGCAGGAGGGGTCTAGCGGGGGGGTTCAGCACAGATACGCAGTATTTT

size: .
J: TRBJ2-3
D: .
V: TRBV28
CDR3: CASSLSRADTQYF
DNA: TGTGCCAGCAGTTTATCACGGGCAGATACGCAGTATTTT

size: .
J: TRBJ2-5
D: TRBD1
V: TRBV24-1
CDR3: CATNDRADETQYF
DNA: TGTGCCACCAATGACAGGGCGGATGAGACCCAGTACTTC

size: .
J: TRBJ1-5
D: TRBD1
V: TRBV19
CDR3: CASSTRTGYNQPQHF
DNA: TGTGCCAGTAGCACCCGGACAGGTTACAATCAGCCCCAGCATTTT

size: .
J: TRBJ2-7
D: .
V: TRBV5-1
CDR3: CASSLPTRPGLRHYEQYF
DNA: TGCGCCAGCAGCTTGCCCACTCGACCAGGGCTTAGGCACTACGAGCAGTACTTC

size: .
J: TRBJ2-3
D: .
V: TRBV24-1
CDR3: CATSHPGAETITDTQYF
DNA: TGTGCCACCAGTCATCCGGGGGCAGAAACAATCACAGATACGCAGTATTTT

size: .
J: TRBJ1-1
D: TRBD1
V: TRBV24-1
CDR3: CATSDTQGENTEAFF
DNA: TGTGCCACCAGTGATACACAGGGGGAGAACACTGAAGCTTTCTTT

size: .
J: TRBJ1-1
D: .
V: TRBV19
CDR3: CASNGQGTEAFF
DNA: TGTGCCAGTAACGGTCAAGGGACTGAAGCTTTCTTT

size: .
J: TRBJ2-2
D: TRBD2
V: TRBV19
CDR3: CASTVPGLAGPGELFF
DNA: TGTGCCAGTACCGTACCAGGACTAGCGGGGCCCGGGGAGCTGTTTTTT

size: .
J: TRBJ1-2
D: TRBD1
V: TRBV24-1
CDR3: CATSDARQGGGYTF
DNA: TGTGCCACCAGTGATGCTAGACAGGGGGGAGGCTACACCTTC

size: .
J: TRBJ1-2
D: TRBD1
V: TRBV19
CDR3: CASSRQGYIGYTF
DNA: TGTGCCAGTAGTAGACAGGGATATATCGGCTACACCTTC

size: .
J: TRBJ2-1
D: TRBD2
V: TRBV10-3
CDR3: CAISGFYTSATGNEQFF
DNA: TGTGCCATCAGTGGATTCTATACTAGCGCAACGGGAAATGAGCAGTTCTTC

size: .
J: TRBJ2-5
D: .
V: TRBV5-4
CDR3: CASSFNAGAGETQYF
DNA: TGTGCCAGCAGCTTCAATGCGGGGGCCGGGGAGACCCAGTACTTC

size: .
J: TRBJ2-2
D: TRBD1
V: TRBV18
CDR3: CASSPPGQPNTGELFF
DNA: TGTGCCAGCTCACCTCCGGGACAGCCGAACACCGGGGAGCTGTTTTTT

size: once
J: TRBJ2-3
D: .
V: TRBV24-1
CDR3: CATSDLSWDTQYF
DNA: TGTGCCACCAGTGATTTAAGCTGGGATACGCAGTATTTT

size: .
J: TRBJ2-2
D: .
V: TRBV24-1
CDR3: CATSDLRDSGELFF
DNA: TGTGCCACCAGTGATTTGAGGGACTCCGGGGAGCTGTTTTTT

size: .
J: TRBJ1-1
D: .
V: TRBV27
CDR3: CASSLSDSLTEAFF
DNA: TGTGCCAGCAGTTTATCGGACAGTTTAACTGAAGCTTTCTTT

size: .
J: TRBJ1-6
D: .
V: TRBV4-2
CDR3: CASSHPGRAGAASGSPLHF
DNA: TGTGCCAGCAGCCACCCCGGCCGGGCGGGGGCCGCCTCAGGTTCACCCCTCCACTTT

size: few
J: TRBJ2-7
D: .
V: TRBV6-5
CDR3: CASSYSGVTYEQYF
DNA: TGTGCCAGCAGTTACTCGGGGGTTACCTACGAGCAGTACTTC

size: .
J: TRBJ1-2
D: .
V: TRBV5-8
CDR3: CASSFRSGGNYGYTF
DNA: TGTGCCAGCAGCTTTAGGTCCGGGGGTAACTATGGCTACACCTTC

size: .
J: TRBJ2-6
D: .
V: TRBV4-2
CDR3: CASSQGGAAGANVLTF
DNA: TGTGCCAGCAGCCAAGGGGGCGCGGCTGGGGCCAACGTCCTGACTTTC

size: once
J: TRBJ1-4
D: .
V: TRBV6-5
CDR3: CASSYWGTTNEKLFF
DNA: TGTGCCAGCAGTTACTGGGGCACAACTAATGAAAAACTGTTTTTT

size: once
J: TRBJ2-5
D: TRBD2
V: TRBV5-6
CDR3: CASSRGEETQYF
DNA: TGTGCCAGCAGCCGGGGGGAGGAGACCCAGTACTTC

size: .
J: TRBJ2-2
D: .
V: TRBV19
CDR3: CASTVVGGTGELFF
DNA: TGTGCCAGTACGGTCGTTGGGGGCACCGGGGAGCTGTTTTTT

size: .
J: TRBJ2-3
D: .
V: TRBV5-6
CDR3: CANLVIGVSSTDTQYF
DNA: TGTGCCAACCTAGTTATAGGGGTTTCAAGCACAGATACGCAGTATTTT

size: .
J: TRBJ1-1
D: .
V: TRBV14
CDR3: CASSQVAGRETEAFF
DNA: TGTGCCAGCAGCCAAGTGGCAGGGAGGGAAACTGAAGCTTTCTTT

size: once
J: TRBJ2-1
D: .
V: TRBV29-1
CDR3: CSVGRDNEQFF
DNA: TGCAGCGTTGGCCGAGACAATGAGCAGTTCTTC

size: .
J: TRBJ2-3
D: .
V: TRBV11-2
CDR3: CASSSERLESDTQYF
DNA: TGTGCCAGCAGCTCAGAACGACTAGAATCAGATACGCAGTATTTT

size: .
J: TRBJ2-1
D: .
V: TRBV14
CDR3: CASSQPSTYNEQFF
DNA: TGTGCCAGCAGCCAGCCCAGTACCTACAATGAGCAGTTCTTC

size: .
J: TRBJ1-1
D: .
V: TRBV3-1/TRBV3-2
CDR3: CASSQRSPMNTEAFF
DNA: TGTGCCAGCAGCCAGAGAAGCCCCATGAACACTGAAGCTTTCTTT

size: .
J: TRBJ1-6
D: .
V: TRBV15
CDR3: CATSRGQVLSYNSPLHF
DNA: TGTGCCACCAGCAGAGGCCAGGTTCTCTCCTATAATTCACCCCTCCACTTT

size: .
J: TRBJ2-2
D: .
V: TRBV9
CDR3: CASSVDLSGELFF
DNA: TGTGCCAGCAGCGTAGATCTGTCCGGGGAGCTGTTTTTT

size: .
J: TRBJ1-2
D: .
V: TRBV27
CDR3: CASSSGSVGHGYTF
DNA: TGTGCCAGCAGTTCGGGGTCAGTAGGACATGGCTACACCTTC

size: .
J: TRBJ2-7
D: TRBD1
V: TRBV4-2
CDR3: CASRQGASYEQYF
DNA: TGTGCCAGTAGACAGGGGGCTTCCTACGAGCAGTACTTC

size: .
J: TRBJ2-5
D: TRBD1
V: TRBV2
CDR3: CASSVEGQGVRLAQYF
DNA: TGTGCCAGCAGTGTAGAGGGACAGGGGGTTCGGTTGGCCCAGTACTTC

size: .
J: TRBJ2-5
D: TRBD1
V: TRBV7-8
CDR3: CASSLDGTGAGETQYF
DNA: TGTGCCAGCAGCTTAGATGGGACAGGGGCGGGTGAGACCCAGTACTTC

size: .
J: TRBJ1-1
D: .
V: TRBV5-6
CDR3: CASSLSLRANTEAFF
DNA: TGTGCCAGCAGCTTGTCCCTCCGGGCGAACACTGAAGCTTTCTTT